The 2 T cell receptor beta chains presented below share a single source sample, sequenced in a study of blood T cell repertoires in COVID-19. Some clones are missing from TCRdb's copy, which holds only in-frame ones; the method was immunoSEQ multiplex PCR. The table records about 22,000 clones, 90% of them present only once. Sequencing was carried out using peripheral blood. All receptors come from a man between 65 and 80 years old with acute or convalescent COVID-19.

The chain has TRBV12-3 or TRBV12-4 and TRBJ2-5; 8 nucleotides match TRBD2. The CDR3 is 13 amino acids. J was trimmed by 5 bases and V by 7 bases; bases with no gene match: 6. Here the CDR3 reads CASTSGGRETQYF. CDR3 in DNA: TGTGCCAGCACCTCGGGGGGGAGGGAGACCCAGTACTTC.

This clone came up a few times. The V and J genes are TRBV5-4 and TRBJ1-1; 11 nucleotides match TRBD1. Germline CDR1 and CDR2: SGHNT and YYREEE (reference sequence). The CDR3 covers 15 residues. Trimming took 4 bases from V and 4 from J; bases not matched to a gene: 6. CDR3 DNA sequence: TGTGCCAGCAGCAAGGACAGGGGGCTAGGCACTGAAGCTTTCTTT. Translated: CASSKDRGLGTEAFF.